This T cell receptor (beta chain) was found in a study of cytomegalovirus exposure and HLA in healthy donors. For the study at large: The 95 million to 120 million unique TCR beta sequences, from approximately 170 million T cells, were found by an earlier analysis. The study, taken as a whole, reports: The classifier, whose performance was assessed in both the original and validation cohorts, reportedly diagnosed cytomegalovirus status with high specificity and sensitivity. A later analysis linked 15,000 to 20,000 TCR beta sequences to HLA alleles at 0.05 false discovery rate. Most subjects had HLA-A and HLA-B alleles reportedly predicted accurately by TCR beta sequences.

Details on this clone: What it binds is not known.

The CDR3 consists of 15 residues. Per the germline V gene, CDR1 is MNHNS and CDR2 is SASEGT. Vbeta (60) and Jbeta (13) primers were used in the PCR. Profiling relied on immunoSEQ multiplex PCR, and the TCRdb table lists in-frame clones only, not all of them. The table has 110,000 or so clones, 76% seen once. Material for sequencing was PBMCs. The V call is TRBV6-1, the J call TRBJ2-5; D is possibly TRBD1 (6 bases). The DNA end lines up better with TRBJ2-7; the J call may be wrong. This TCR was sampled from a woman aged 45-65 years in good health and CMV-seropositive. CDR3 nucleotides: TGTGCCAGCACCATAACAGGGCCTGGCTCCTACGAGCAGTACTTC. It yields the protein CASTITGPGSYEQYF.